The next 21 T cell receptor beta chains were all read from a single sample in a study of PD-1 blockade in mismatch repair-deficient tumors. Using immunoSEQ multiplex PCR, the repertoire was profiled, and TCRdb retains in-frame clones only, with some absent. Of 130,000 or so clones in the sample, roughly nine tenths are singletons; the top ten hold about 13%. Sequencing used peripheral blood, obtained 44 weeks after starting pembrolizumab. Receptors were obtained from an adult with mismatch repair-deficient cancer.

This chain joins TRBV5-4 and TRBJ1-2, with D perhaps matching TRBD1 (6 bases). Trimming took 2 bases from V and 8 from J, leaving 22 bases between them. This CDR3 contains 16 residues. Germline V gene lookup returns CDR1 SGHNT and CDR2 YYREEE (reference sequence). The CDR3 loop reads CASSFLFRGGRGGYTF. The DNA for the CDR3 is TGTGCCAGCAGCTTCCTTTTCAGGGGTGGTCGAGGGGGCTACACCTTC.

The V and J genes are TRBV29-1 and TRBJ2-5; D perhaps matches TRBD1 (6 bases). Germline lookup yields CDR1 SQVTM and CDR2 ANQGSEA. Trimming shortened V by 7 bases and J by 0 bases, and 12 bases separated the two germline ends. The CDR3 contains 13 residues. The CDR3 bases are TGCAGCGCGGAGGACAGCTACCAAGAGACCCAGTACTTC. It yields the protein CSAEDSYQETQYF.

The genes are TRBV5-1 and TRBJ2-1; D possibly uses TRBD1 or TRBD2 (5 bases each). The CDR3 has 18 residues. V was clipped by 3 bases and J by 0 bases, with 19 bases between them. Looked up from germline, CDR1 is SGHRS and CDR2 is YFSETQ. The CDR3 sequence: CASSSGPQYDNSYNEQFF. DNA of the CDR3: TGCGCCAGCAGCTCGGGACCTCAATACGATAACTCCTACAATGAGCAGTTCTTC.

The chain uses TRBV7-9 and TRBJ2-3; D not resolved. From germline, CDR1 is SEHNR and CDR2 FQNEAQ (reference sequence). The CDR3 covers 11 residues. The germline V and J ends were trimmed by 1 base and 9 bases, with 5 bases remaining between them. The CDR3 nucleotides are TGTGCCAGCAGCTTAGGCCAAACGCAGTATTTT. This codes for CASSLGQTQYF.

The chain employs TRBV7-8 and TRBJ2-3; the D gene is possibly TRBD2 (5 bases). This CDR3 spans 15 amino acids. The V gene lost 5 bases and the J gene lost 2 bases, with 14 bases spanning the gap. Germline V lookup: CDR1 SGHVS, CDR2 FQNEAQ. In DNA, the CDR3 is TGTGCCAGCAGCCCGATAACGGGGAACACAGATACGCAGTATTTT. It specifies CASSPITGNTDTQYF.

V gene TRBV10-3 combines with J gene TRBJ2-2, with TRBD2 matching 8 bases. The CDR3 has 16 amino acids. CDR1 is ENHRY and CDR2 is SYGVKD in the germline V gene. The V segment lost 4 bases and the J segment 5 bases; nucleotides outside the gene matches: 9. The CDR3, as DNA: TGTGCCATCAGTGGGTCACAGCGGGAGTATACCGGGGAGCTGTTTTTT. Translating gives CAISGSQREYTGELFF.

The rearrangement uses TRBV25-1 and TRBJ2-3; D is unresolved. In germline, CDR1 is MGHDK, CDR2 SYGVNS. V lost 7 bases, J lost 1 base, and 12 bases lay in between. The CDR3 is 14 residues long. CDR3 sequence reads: CASNSVAGTDTQYF. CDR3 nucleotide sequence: TGTGCCAGCAATAGTGTGGCGGGCACAGATACGCAGTATTTT.

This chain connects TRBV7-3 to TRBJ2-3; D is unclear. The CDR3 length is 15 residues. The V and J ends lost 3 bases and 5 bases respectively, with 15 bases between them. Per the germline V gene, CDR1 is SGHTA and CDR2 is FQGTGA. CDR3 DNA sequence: TGTGCCAGCAGCTTTAGGTGGGGTGGGAAAGATACGCAGTATTTT. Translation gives CASSFRWGGKDTQYF.

As DNA, the CDR3 is TGTGCCAGCAGCGTAGAAATTAGCGGGAGCACAGATACGCAGTATTTT. It is translated as CASSVEISGSTDTQYF. The chain combines TRBV9 with TRBJ2-3; 7 bases agree with TRBD2. Per germline, CDR1 SGDLS and CDR2 YYNGEE. This CDR3 contains 16 residues. V lost 0 bases, J lost 0 bases, and 4 bases stayed unmatched.

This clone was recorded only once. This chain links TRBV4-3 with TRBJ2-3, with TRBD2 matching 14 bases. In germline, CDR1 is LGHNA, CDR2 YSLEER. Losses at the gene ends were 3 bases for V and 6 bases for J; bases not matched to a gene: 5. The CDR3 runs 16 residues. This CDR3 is CASSQRLAGGGDTQYF. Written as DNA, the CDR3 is TGCGCCAGCAGCCAGAGACTAGCGGGAGGGGGTGATACGCAGTATTTT.

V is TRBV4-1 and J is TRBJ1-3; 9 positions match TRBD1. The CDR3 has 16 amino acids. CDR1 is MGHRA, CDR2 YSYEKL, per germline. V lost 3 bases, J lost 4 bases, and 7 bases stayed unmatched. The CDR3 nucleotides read TGCGCCAGCAGCCAGGGGGGACAGGGCCCAGGAAACACCATATATTTT. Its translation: CASSQGGQGPGNTIYF.

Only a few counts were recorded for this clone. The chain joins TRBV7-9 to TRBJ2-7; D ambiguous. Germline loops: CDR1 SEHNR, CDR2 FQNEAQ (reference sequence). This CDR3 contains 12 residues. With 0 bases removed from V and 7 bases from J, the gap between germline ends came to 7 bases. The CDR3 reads CASSLANPEQYF. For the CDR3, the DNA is TGTGCCAGCAGCTTAGCAAATCCGGAGCAGTACTTC.

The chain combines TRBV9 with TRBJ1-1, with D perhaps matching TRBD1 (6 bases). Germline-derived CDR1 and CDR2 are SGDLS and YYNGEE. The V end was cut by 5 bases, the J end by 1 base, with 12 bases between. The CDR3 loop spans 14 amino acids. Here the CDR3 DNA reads TGTGCCAGCAGTGGACCGACAGGGAACACTGAAGCTTTCTTT. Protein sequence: CASSGPTGNTEAFF.

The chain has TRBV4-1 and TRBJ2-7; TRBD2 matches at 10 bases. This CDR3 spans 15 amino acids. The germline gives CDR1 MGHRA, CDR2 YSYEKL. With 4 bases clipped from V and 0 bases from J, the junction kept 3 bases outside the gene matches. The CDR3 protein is CASSLIAGGSYEQYF. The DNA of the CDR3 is TGCGCCAGCAGCCTCATAGCGGGAGGCTCCTACGAGCAGTACTTC.

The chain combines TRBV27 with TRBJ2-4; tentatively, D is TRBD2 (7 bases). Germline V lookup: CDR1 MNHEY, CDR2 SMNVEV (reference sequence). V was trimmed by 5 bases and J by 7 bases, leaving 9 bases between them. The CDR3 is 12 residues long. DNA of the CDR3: TGTGCCAGCAGTGAGGGGGGGAACATTCAGTACTTC. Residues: CASSEGGNIQYF.

This CDR3 reads CASRTSGPTDTQYF. CDR3 coding DNA: TGCGCCAGCAGAACAAGCGGACCCACAGATACGCAGTATTTT. The chain recombines TRBV5-1 with TRBJ2-3; perhaps TRBD2 as D (5 bases). V shed 5 bases and J shed 2 bases, with 12 bases lying between them. Germline loops: CDR1 SGHRS, CDR2 YFSETQ. This CDR3 comprises 14 residues. The variable domain in full, completed from reference TRBV5-1 and TRBJ2-3, reads KAGVTQTPRYLIKTRGQQVTLSCSPISGHRSVSWYQQTPGQGLQFLFEYFSETQRNKGNFPGRFSGRQFSNSRSEMNVSTLELGDSALYLCASRTSGPTDTQYFGPGTRLTVL.

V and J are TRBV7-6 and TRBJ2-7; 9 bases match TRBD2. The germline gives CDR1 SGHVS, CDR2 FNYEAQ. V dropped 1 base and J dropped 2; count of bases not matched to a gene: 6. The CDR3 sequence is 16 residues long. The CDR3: CASSLEVAGGAYEQYF. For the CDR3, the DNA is TGTGCCAGCAGCTTAGAAGTGGCGGGGGGGGCCTACGAGCAGTACTTC.

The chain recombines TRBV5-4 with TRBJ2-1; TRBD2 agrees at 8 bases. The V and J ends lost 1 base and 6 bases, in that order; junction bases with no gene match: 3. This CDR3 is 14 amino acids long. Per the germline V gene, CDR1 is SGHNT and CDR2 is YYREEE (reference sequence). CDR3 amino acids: CASSLTSGLNEQFF. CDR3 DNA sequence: TGTGCCAGCAGCTTGACTAGCGGTCTCAATGAGCAGTTCTTC.

The DNA for the CDR3 is TGTGCCTGGAGTATCCAAACTAGATGGGCCTACAATGAGCAGTTCTTC. Translated, it gives CAWSIQTRWAYNEQFF. V and J are TRBV30 and TRBJ2-1; TRBD2 is a possible D gene (5 bases). Looked up from germline, CDR1 is GTSNPN and CDR2 is SVGIG (reference sequence). This CDR3 has 16 amino acids. V shed 2 bases and J shed 2 bases, with 16 bases lying between them.

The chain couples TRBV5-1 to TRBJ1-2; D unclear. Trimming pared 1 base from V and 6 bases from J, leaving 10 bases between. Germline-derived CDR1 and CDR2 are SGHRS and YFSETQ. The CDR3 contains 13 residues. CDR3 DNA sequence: TGCGCCAGCAGCTTGATGGAGGAGGATGGCTACACCTTC. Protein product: CASSLMEEDGYTF.

CDR3 sequence: CASSLAPGNDETQYF. Written as DNA, the CDR3 is TGCGCCAGCAGCTTGGCCCCGGGTAATGACGAGACCCAGTACTTC. The chain couples TRBV5-1 to TRBJ2-5; D gene unclear. CDR1 and CDR2 from the germline V gene are SGHRS and YFSETQ. The CDR3 has 15 amino acids. Deletions cut 0 bases from V and 5 bases from J, with 14 bases between.